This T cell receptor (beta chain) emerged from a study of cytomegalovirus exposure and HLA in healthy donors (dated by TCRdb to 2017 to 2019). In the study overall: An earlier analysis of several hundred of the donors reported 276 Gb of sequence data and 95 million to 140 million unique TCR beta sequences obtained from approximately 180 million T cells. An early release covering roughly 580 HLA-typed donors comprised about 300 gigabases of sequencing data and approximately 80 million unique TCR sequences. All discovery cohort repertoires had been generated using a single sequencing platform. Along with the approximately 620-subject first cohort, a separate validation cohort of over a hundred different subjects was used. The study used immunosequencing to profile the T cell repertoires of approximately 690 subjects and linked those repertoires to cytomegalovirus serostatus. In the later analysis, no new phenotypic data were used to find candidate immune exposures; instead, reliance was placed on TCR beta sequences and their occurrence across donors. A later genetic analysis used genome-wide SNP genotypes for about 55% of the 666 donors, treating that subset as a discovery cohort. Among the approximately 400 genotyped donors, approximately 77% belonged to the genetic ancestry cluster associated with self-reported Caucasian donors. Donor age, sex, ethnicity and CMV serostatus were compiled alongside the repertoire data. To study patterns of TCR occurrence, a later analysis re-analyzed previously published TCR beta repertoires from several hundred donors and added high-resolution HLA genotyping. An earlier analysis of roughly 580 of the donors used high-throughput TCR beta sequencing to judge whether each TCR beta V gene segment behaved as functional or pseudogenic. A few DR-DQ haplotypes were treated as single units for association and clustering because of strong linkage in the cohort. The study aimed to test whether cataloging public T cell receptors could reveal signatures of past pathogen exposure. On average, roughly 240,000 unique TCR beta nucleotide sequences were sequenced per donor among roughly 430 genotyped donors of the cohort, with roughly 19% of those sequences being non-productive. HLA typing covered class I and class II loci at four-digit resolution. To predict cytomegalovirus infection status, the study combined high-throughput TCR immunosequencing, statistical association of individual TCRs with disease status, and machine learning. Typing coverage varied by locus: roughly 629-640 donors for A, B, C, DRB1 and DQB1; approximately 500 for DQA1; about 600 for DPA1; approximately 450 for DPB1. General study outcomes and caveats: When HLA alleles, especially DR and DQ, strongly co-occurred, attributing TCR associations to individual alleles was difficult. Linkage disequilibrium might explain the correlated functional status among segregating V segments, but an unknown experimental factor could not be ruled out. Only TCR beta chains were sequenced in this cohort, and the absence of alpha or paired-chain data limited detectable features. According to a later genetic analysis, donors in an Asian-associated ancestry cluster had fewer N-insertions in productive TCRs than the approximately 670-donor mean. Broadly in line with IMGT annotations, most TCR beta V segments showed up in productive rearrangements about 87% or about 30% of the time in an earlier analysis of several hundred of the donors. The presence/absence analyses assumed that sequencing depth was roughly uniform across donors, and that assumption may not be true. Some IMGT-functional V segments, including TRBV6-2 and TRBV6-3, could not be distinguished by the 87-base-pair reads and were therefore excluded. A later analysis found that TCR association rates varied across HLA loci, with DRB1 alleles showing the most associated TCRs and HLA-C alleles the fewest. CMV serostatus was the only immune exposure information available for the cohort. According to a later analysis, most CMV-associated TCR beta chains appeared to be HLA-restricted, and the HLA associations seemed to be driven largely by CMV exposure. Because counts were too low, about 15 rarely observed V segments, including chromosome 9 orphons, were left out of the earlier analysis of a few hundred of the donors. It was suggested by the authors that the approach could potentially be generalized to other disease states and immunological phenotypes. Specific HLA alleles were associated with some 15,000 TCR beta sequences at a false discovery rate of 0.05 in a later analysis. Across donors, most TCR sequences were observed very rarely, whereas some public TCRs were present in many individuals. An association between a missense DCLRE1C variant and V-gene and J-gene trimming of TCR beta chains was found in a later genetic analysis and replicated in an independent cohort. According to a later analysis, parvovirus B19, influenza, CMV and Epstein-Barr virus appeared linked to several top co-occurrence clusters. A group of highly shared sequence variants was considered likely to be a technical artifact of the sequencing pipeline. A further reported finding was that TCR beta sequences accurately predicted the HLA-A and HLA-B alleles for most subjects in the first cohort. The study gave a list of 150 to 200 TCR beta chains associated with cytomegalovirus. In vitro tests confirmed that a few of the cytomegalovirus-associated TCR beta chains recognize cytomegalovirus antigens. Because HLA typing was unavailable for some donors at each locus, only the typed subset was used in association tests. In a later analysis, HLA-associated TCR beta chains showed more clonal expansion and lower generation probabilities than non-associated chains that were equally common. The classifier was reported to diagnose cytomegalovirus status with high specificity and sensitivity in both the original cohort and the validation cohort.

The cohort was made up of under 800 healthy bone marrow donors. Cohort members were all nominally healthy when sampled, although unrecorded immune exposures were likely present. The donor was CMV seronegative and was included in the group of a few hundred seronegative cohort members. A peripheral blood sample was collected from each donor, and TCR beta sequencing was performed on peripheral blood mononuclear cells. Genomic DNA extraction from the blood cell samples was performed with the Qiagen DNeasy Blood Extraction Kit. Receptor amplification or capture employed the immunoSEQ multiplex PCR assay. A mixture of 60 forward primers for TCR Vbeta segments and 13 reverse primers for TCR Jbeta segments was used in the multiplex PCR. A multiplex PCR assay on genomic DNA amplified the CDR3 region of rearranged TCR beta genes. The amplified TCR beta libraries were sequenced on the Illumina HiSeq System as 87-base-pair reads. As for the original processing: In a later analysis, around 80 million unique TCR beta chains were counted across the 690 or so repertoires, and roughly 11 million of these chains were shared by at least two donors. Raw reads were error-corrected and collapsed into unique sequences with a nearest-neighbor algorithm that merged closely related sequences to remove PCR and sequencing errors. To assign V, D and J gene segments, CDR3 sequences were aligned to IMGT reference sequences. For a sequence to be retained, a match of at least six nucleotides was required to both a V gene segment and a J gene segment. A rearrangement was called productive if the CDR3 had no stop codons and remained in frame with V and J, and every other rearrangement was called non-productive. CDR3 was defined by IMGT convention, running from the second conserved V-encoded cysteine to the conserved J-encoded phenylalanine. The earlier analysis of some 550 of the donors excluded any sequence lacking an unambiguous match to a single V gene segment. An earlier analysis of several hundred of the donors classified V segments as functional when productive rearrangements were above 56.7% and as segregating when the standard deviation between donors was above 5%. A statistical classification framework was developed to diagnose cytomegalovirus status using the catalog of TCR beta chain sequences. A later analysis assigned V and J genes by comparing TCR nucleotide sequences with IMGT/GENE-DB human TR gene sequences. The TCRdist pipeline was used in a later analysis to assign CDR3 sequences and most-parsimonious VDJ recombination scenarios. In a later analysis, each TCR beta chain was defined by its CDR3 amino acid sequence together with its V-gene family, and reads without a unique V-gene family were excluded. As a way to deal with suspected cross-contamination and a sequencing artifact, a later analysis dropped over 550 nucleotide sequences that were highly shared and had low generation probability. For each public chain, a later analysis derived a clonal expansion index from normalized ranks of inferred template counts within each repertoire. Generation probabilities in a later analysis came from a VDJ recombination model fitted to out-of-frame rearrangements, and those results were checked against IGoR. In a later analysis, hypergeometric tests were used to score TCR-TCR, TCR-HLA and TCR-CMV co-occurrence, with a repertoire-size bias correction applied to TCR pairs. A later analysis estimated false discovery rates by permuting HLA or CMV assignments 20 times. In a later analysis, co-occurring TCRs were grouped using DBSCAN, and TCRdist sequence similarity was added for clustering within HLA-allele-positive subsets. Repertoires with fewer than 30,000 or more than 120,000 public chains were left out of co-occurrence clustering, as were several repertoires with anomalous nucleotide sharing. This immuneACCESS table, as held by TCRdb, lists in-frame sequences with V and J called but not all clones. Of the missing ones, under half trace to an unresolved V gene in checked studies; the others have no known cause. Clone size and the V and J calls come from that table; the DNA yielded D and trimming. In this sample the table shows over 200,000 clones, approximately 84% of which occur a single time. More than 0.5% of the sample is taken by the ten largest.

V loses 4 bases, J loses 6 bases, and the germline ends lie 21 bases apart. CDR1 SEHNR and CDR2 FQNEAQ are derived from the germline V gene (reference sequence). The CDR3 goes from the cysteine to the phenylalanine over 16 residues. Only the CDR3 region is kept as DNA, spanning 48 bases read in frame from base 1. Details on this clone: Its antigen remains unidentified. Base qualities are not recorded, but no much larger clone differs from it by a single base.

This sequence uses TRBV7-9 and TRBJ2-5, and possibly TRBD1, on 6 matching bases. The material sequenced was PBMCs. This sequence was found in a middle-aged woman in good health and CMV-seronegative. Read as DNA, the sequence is TGTGCCAGCAGCTCCCCCCACAGGGATCTTCGACAGACCCAGTACTTC. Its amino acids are CASSSPHRDLRQTQYF.